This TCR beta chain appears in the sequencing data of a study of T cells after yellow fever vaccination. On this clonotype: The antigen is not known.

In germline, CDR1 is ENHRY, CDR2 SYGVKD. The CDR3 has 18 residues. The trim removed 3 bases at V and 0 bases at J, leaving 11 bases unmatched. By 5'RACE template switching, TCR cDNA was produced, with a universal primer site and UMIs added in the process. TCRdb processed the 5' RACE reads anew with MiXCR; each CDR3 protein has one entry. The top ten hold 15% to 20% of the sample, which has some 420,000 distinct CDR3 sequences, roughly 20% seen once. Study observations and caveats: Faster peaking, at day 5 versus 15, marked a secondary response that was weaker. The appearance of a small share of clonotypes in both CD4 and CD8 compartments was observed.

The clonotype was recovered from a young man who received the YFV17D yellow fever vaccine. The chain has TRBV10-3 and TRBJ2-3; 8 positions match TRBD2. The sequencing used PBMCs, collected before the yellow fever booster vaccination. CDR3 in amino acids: CAISDPPGLGSSTDTQYF. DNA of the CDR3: TGTGCCATCAGTGATCCTCCGGGACTAGGTTCTAGCACAGATACGCAGTATTTT.